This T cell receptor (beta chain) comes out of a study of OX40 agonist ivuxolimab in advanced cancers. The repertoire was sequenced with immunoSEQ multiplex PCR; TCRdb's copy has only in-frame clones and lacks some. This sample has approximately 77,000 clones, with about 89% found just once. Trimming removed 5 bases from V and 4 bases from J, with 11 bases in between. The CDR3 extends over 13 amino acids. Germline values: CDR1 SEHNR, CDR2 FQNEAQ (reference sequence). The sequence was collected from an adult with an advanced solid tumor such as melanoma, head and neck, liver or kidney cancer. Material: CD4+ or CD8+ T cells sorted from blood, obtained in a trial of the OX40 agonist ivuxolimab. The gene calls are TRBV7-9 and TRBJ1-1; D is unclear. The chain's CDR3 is CASSAVAFTEAFF. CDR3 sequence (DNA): TGTGCCAGCAGCGCGGTTGCGTTCACTGAAGCTTTCTTT. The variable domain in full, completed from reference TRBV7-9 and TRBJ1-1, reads DTGVSQNPRHKITKRGQNVTFRCDPISEHNRLYWYRQTLGQGPEFLTYFQNEAQLEKSRLLSDRFSAERPKGSFSTLEIQRTEQGDSAMYLCASSAVAFTEAFFGQGTRLTVV.